This TCR beta chain stems from a study of cytomegalovirus exposure and HLA in healthy donors. About the research overall: One earlier analysis, a look at about 179 million T cells, found 100 million to 130 million unique TCR beta sequences.

Study-wide results and caveats: Cytomegalovirus-associated TCR beta chains were listed, numbering 164. V- and J-gene trimming in TCR beta was tied to a missense DCLRE1C variant by an analysis performed later. TCR beta sequences reportedly predicted most subjects' HLA-A and HLA-B alleles accurately.

The V and J ends lost 6 bases and 2 bases, in that order; junction bases with no gene match: 8. This CDR3 comprises 15 residues. The germline CDR1 and CDR2 sequences are MDHEN and SYDVKM. PCR was performed using 60 Vbeta and 13 Jbeta primers. Sequencing used immunoSEQ multiplex PCR; TCRdb keeps in-frame clones, though not all of them. Among roughly 180,000 clones listed, 77% were seen once. As for this clone: Its matching antigen is unknown.

Sequencing input: PBMCs. The receptor was derived from a woman in her fifties or sixties in good health and CMV-seropositive. The chain links TRBV28 to TRBJ2-7, with 9 bases aligning to TRBD1. CDR3: CASSPPGTGTYEQYF. The CDR3 DNA sequence: TGTGCCAGCAGCCCCCCTGGGACAGGGACCTACGAGCAGTACTTC.